A single T cell receptor (beta chain) is shown here with its context. The data originate from a study of blood T cell repertoires in COVID-19. Looking at the study overall: Italy, Spain and the United States were the sources of the convalescent and acute COVID-19 samples. T cells, B-cell-depleted T cells, or PBMCs provided the cDNA or gDNA that served as material.

In Cohort 3, a recovered donor had either two negative PCRs, clearance, or symptom resolution. Trimming stripped 6 bases from V and 3 bases from J, with 12 bases between. The CDR3 loop spans 13 amino acids. Germline CDR1 SQVTM, CDR2 ANQGSEA. Per the original data handling: Amplification from reference gene primers served as the basis for estimated nucleated cell counts. The data were produced by immunoSEQ multiplex PCR, yet TCRdb's version contains in-frame clones alone and is incomplete. V and J calls and clone size come straight from that table; D and trimming were deduced from the DNA. The sample has more than 150,000 clones, around 80% seen once; the top ten hold 10% to 15%.

Sequencing was done on a sample of PBMCs or T cells enriched from blood (not recorded which). The rearrangement uses TRBV29-1 and TRBJ1-5; D is ambiguous. This sequence originates from a woman in her sixties or seventies who had recovered from COVID-19. In nucleotides, the CDR3 is TGCAGCGTACGTGACAATTACAATCAGCCCCAGCATTTT. Its protein is CSVRDNYNQPQHF.